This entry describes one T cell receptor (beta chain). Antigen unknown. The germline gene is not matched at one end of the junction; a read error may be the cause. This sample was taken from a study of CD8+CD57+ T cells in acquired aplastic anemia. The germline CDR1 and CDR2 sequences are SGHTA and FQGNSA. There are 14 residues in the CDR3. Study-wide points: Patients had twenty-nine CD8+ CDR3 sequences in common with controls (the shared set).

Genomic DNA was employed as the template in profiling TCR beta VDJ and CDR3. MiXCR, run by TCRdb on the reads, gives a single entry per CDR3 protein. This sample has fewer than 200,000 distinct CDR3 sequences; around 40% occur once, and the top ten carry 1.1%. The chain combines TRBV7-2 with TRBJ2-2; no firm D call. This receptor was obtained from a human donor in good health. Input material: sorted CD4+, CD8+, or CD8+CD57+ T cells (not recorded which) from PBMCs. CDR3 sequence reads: CASSLGGIYGELFF. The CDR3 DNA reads TGTGCCAGCAGTTTAGGTGGGATCTACGGGGAGCTGTTTTTT.